This record concerns one T cell receptor beta chain sequence. The data were taken from a study of CXCR3-negative and CXCR3-positive naive CD8 T cells. The libraries of TRB cDNA were constructed through 5' RACE using UMI labels. TCRdb re-called the 5' RACE reads; every CDR3 protein appears as one record, without DNA. This listing includes 35,000 to 55,000 distinct CDR3 sequences. This CDR3 is 15 amino acids long. Germline-derived CDR1 and CDR2 are DFQATT and SNEGSKA (reference sequence). Sequenced sample: naive CXCR3- CD8+ T cells from blood. Documented subset: CD45RO-CCR7+CD27+CD95- naive CD8+ T cells lacking CXCR3 (TNR3-). The source of this sequence is a human donor in good health. Some clones in this sample may be carry-over from other donors' samples. V usage is TRBV20-1 and J usage is TRBJ2-7; as DNA is missing, the TRBD1 call by TCRdb cannot be tested. The CDR3 loop reads CSARGGTEGVYEQYF.